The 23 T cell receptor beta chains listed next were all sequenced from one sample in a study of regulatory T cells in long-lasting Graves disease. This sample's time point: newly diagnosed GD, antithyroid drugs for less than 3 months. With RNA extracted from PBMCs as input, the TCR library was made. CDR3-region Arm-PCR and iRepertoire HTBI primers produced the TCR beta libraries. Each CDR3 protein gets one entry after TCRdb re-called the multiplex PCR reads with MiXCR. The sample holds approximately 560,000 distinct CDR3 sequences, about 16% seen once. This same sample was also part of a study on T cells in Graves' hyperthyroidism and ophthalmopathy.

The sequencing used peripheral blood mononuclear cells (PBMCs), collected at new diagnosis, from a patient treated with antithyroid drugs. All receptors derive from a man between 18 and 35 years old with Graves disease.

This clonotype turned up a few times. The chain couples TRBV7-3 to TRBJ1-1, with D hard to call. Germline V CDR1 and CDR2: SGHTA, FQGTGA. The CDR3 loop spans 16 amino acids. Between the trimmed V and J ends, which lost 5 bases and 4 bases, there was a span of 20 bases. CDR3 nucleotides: TGTGCCAGCAGCCCGGCATTGTTGCGAAGTGGCACTGAAGCTTTCTTT. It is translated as CASSPALLRSGTEAFF. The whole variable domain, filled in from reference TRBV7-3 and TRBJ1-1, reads GAGVSQTPSNKVTEKGKYVELRCDPISGHTALYWYRQSLGQGPEFLIYFQGTGAADDSGLPNDRFFAVRPEGSVSTLKIQRTERGDSAVYLCASSPALLRSGTEAFFGQGTRLTVV.

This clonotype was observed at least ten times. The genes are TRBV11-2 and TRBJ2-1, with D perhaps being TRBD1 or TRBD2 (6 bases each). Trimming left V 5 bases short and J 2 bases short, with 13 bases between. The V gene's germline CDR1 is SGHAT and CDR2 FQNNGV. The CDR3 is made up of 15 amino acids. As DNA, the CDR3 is TGTGCCAGCAGCCCAGCGCGGGACACCTACAATGAGCAGTTCTTC. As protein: CASSPARDTYNEQFF.

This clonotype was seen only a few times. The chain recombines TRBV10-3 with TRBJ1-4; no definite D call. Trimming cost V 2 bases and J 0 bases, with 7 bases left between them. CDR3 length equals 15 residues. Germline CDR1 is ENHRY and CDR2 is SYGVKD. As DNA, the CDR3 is TGTGCCATCAGTGAGAGGGTTGCAACTAATGAAAAACTGTTTTTT. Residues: CAISERVATNEKLFF.

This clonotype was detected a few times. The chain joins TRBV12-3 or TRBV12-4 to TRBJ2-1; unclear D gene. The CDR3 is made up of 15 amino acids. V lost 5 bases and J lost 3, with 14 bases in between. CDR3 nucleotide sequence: TGTGCCAGCAGTCTAACGTCGCAAGACTACAATGAGCAGTTCTTC. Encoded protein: CASSLTSQDYNEQFF.

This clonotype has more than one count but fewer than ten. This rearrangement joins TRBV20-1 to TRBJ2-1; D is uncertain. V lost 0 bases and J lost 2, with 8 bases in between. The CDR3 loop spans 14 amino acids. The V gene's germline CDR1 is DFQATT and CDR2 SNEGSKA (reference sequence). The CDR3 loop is CSARDPLTYNEQFF. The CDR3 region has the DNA TGCAGTGCTAGAGATCCCCTTACCTACAATGAGCAGTTCTTC.

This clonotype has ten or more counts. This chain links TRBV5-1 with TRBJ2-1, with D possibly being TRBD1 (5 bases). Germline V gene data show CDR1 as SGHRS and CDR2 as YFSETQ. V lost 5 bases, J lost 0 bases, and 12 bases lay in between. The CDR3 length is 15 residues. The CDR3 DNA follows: TGCGCCAGCAGTCGACAGTATAGCTCCTACAATGAGCAGTTCTTC. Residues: CASSRQYSSYNEQFF.

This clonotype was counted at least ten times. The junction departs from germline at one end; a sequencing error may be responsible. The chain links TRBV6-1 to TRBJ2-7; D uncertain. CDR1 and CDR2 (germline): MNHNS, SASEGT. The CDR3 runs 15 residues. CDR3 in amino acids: CASSEHGSASSEQYF. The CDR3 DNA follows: TGTGCCAGCAGTGAACATGGAAGTGCCTCCTCCGAGCAGTACTTC.

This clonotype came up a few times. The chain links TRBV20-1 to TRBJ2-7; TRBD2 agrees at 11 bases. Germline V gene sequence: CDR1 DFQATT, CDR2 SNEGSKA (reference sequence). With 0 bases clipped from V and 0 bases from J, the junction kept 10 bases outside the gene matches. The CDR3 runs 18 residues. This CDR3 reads CSARDLVSGRARSYEQYF. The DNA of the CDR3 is TGCAGTGCTAGAGATCTGGTTAGCGGGAGGGCTCGCTCCTACGAGCAGTACTTC.

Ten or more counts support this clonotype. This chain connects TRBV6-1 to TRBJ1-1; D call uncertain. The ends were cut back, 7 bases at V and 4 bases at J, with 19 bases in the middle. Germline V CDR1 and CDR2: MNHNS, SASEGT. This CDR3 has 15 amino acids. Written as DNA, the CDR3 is TGTGCCAGCACCCTTGTTATCTATCAGACCACTGAAGCTTTCTTT. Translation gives CASTLVIYQTTEAFF.

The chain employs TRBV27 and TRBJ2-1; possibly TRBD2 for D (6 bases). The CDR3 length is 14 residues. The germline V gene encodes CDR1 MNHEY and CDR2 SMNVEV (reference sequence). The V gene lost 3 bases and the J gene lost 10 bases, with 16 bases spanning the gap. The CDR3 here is CASSLGGVVREQFF. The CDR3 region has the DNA TGTGCCAGCAGTTTGGGCGGGGTGGTGAGGGAGCAGTTCTTC.

The CDR3 spells CASSFRDSKNIQYF. CDR3 sequence (DNA): TGTGCCAGCAGCTTTAGGGACAGTAAAAACATTCAGTACTTC. The chain is built from TRBV27 and TRBJ2-4, with 7 bases matching TRBD1. The germline CDR1 and CDR2 sequences are MNHEY and SMNVEV (reference sequence). Trimming cost V 6 bases and J 4 bases; bases outside gene matches: 6. The CDR3 runs 14 residues.

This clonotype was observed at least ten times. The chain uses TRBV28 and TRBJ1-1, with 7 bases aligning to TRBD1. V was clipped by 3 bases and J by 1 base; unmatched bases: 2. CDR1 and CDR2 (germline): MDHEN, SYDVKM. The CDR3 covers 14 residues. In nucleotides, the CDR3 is TGTGCCAGCAGTTTCCCAGGGGGGAACACTGAAGCTTTCTTT. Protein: CASSFPGGNTEAFF.

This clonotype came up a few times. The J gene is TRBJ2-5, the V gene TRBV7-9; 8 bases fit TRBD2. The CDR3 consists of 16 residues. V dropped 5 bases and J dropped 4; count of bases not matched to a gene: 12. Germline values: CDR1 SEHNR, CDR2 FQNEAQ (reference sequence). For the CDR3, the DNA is TGTGCCAGCAGCCCAATGCGGGGGGAAAGTGTAGAGACCCAGTACTTC. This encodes CASSPMRGESVETQYF.

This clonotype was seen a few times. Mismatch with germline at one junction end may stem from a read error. The CDR3 region is CASSFGVF. For the CDR3, the DNA is TGTGCCAGCAGTTTCGGGGTATTC. This sequence joins TRBV12-3 or TRBV12-4 and TRBJ2-7, with D perhaps TRBD2 (5 bases). This CDR3 comprises 8 residues.

The DNA of the CDR3 is TGTGCCAGCTCACGGAGACAGGCGAGCTCCTACGAGCAGTACTTC. It encodes CASSRRQASSYEQYF. This rearrangement joins TRBV18 to TRBJ2-7, with D maybe TRBD1 (6 bases). Trimming pared 4 bases from V and 0 bases from J, leaving 13 bases between. CDR3 length equals 15 residues. Germline V CDR1 and CDR2: KGHSH, LQKENI. Filled out from reference TRBV18 and TRBJ2-7, the complete variable domain reads NAGVMQNPRHLVRRRGQEARLRCSPMKGHSHVYWYRQLPEEGLKFMVYLQKENIIDESGMPKERFSAEFPKEGPSILRIQQVVRGDSAAYFCASSRRQASSYEQYFGPGTRLTVT.

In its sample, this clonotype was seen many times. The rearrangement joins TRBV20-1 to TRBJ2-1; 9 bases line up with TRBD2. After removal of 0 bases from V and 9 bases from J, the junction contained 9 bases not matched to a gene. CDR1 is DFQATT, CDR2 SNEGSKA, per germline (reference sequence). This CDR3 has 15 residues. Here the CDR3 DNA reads TGCAGTGCTAGAGATCGGCTAGCGGGAAGGGTTGAGCAGTTCTTC. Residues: CSARDRLAGRVEQFF.

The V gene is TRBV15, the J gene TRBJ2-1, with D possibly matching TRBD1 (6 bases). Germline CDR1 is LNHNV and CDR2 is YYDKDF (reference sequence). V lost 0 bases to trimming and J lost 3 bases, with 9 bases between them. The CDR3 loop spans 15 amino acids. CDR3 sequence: CATSRDRGVYNEQFF. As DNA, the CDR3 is TGTGCCACCAGCAGAGACAGGGGTGTCTACAATGAGCAGTTCTTC.

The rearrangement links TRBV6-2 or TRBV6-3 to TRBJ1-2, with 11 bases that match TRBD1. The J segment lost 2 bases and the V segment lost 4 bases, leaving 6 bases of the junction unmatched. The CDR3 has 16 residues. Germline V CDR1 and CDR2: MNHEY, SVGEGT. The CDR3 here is CASSWDRGYYNYGYTF. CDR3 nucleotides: TGTGCCAGCAGTTGGGACAGGGGGTATTACAACTATGGCTACACCTTC.

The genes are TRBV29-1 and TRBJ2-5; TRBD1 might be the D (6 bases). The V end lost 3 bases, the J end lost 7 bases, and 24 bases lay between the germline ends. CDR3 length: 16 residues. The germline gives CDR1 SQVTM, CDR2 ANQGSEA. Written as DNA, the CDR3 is TGCAGCGTTGATTCTAGGGGGAAGAGTATCGCCGGGACCCAGTACTTC. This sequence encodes CSVDSRGKSIAGTQYF.

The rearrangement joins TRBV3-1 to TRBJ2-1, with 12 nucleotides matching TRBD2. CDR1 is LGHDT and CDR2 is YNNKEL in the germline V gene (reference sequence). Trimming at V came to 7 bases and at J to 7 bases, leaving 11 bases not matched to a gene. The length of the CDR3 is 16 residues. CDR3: CASTRHRLAGDNEQFF. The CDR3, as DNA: TGTGCCAGCACCCGACACCGACTAGCGGGAGATAATGAGCAGTTCTTC.

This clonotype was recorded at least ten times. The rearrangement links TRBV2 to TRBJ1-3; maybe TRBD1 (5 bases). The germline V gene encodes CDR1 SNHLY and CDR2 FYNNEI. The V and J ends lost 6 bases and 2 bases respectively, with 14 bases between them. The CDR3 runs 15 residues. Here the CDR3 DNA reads TGTGCCAGCAGGAGGGGCCCGGGAACTGGAAACACCATATATTTT. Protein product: CASRRGPGTGNTIYF.

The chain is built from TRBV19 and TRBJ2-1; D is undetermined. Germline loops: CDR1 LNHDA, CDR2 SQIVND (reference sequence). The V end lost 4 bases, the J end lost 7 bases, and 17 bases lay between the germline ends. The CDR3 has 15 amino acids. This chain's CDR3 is CASSRAPTSENEQFF. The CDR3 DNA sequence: TGTGCCAGTAGTAGGGCCCCCACCAGTGAAAATGAGCAGTTCTTC.

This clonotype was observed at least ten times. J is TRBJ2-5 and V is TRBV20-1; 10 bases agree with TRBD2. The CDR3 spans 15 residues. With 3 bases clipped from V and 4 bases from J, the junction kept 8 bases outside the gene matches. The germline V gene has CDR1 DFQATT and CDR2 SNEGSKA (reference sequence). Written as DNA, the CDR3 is TGCAGTGCTAGCGGTTTGGCTAGCGGGAGAGAGACCCAGTACTTC. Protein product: CSASGLASGRETQYF.